These 9 T cell receptor beta chains share one sample of origin, sequenced in a study of blood T cell repertoires in COVID-19. Repertoires were generated with immunoSEQ multiplex PCR, while TCRdb's copy carries only in-frame clones and drops some. The sample yields 200,000 to 300,000 clones, over 75% seen once. The sequencing input was PBMCs or T cells enriched from blood (not recorded which). These receptors were obtained from a woman aged 45-65 years with acute COVID-19.

This clone appeared a single time. The gene calls are TRBV3-1 (or the pseudogene TRBV3-2) and TRBJ1-2, with D unclear. This CDR3 contains 15 residues. V was trimmed by 0 bases and J by 4 bases, leaving 12 bases between them. Looked up from germline, CDR1 is LGHDT and CDR2 is YNNKEL (reference sequence). This CDR3 reads CASSQDQARIYGYTF. The CDR3 nucleotides read TGTGCCAGCAGCCAAGATCAGGCCAGAATCTATGGCTACACCTTC.

This chain uses TRBV29-1 with TRBJ1-1; weak D call: TRBD1 (5 bases). V was cut by 4 bases and J by 2 bases, with 11 bases left in between. Germline CDR1 is SQVTM and CDR2 is ANQGSEA. The CDR3 runs to 13 residues. CDR3 DNA sequence: TGCAGCGTTGGGGATGACAGAAACACTGAAGCTTTCTTT. This encodes CSVGDDRNTEAFF.

This clone showed up just once. This rearrangement joins TRBV5-8 to TRBJ2-5, with a weak D call TRBD1 (5 bases). V was shortened by 0 bases and J by 0 bases, with 9 bases between the two germline ends. The CDR3 covers 15 residues. CDR1 SGHTS and CDR2 YDEGEE come from the germline V gene. This CDR3 reads CASSLGQLYQETQYF. The CDR3 coding sequence is TGTGCCAGCAGCTTGGGACAGCTGTACCAAGAGACCCAGTACTTC. Full variable domain (outside the CDR3, taken from reference TRBV5-8 and TRBJ2-5): EAGVTQSPTHLIKTRGQQATLRCSPISGHTSVYWYQQALGLGLQFLLWYDEGEERNRGNFPPRFSGRQFPNYSSELNVNALELEDSALYLCASSLGQLYQETQYFGPGTRLLVL.

This rearrangement joins TRBV3-1 (or the pseudogene TRBV3-2) to TRBJ2-1, with a weak D call TRBD1 (6 bases). This CDR3 is 15 amino acids long. The V gene's germline CDR1 is LGHDT and CDR2 YNNKEL (reference sequence). Trimming left V 2 bases short and J 1 base short, with 9 bases between. The CDR3 nucleotides are TGTGCCAGCAGCCAAATTGGACAGTCCTACAATGAGCAGTTCTTC. Protein product: CASSQIGQSYNEQFF.

The chain carries TRBV6-1 and TRBJ2-7; perhaps TRBD2 as D (6 bases). CDR3 length equals 16 residues. Germline V gives CDR1 MNHNS, CDR2 SASEGT. V was shortened by 1 base and J by 8 bases, with 21 bases between the two germline ends. The CDR3 region is CASSEGAGQPGFKQYF. In DNA, the CDR3 is TGTGCCAGCAGTGAAGGAGCGGGCCAGCCTGGATTCAAGCAGTACTTC.

The genes are TRBV27 and TRBJ1-2; perhaps TRBD1 as D (5 bases). The V end lost 3 bases, the J end lost 8 bases, and 10 bases lay between the germline ends. From germline, CDR1 is MNHEY and CDR2 SMNVEV (reference sequence). The CDR3 is 12 amino acids. The chain's CDR3 is CASSFDGGGYTF. As DNA, the CDR3 is TGTGCCAGCAGTTTCGACGGGGGAGGCTACACCTTC.

The chain recombines TRBV30 with TRBJ1-2; no reliable D call. V was pared by 0 bases and J by 1 base, with 9 bases between. The CDR3 is 14 amino acids. The V gene's germline CDR1 is GTSNPN and CDR2 SVGIG (reference sequence). The CDR3 sequence: CAWSVPPGNYGYTF. The DNA for the CDR3 is TGTGCCTGGAGTGTACCCCCGGGTAACTATGGCTACACCTTC.

This clone was observed once. The chain uses TRBV27 and TRBJ2-1; D is possibly TRBD2 (5 bases). Germline V CDR1 and CDR2: MNHEY, SMNVEV (reference sequence). V lost 3 bases and J lost 3, with 12 bases in between. The CDR3 covers 15 residues. CDR3 bases: TGTGCCAGCAGTTTTGCGGGCAGCAACTACAATGAGCAGTTCTTC. Protein: CASSFAGSNYNEQFF.

This clone came up a few times. The chain employs TRBV24-1 and TRBJ1-2; 8 bases line up with TRBD1. CDR3 length equals 14 residues. The ends lost 11 bases at V and 4 bases at J; junction bases unmatched: 11. Germline CDR1 is KGHDR and CDR2 is SFDVKD. DNA of the CDR3: TGTGCCAACTCACAAGGGACAGGTTTCTATGGCTACACCTTC. This sequence encodes CANSQGTGFYGYTF.